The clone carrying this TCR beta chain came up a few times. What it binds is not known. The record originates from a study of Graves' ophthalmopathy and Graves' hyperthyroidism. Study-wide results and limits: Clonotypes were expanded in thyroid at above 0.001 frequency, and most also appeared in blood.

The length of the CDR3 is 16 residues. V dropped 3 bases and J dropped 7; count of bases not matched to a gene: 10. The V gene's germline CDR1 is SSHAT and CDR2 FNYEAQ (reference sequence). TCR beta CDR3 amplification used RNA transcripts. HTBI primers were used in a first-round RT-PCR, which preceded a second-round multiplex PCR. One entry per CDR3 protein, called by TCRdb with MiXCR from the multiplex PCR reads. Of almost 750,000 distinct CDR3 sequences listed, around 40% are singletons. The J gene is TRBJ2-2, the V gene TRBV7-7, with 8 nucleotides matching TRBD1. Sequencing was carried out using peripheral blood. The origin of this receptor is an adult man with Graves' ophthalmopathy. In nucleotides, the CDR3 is TGTGCCAGCAGCTTGGGGCAGGGGGCTGTCATCGGGGAGCTGTTTTTT. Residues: CASSLGQGAVIGELFF.